The 13 T cell receptor beta chains given below trace back to one sample, sequenced in a study of beta chain features in type 1 diabetes. Notes on the study in general: Patients with Type 1 diabetes showed moderately but significantly shorter TCRB CDR3s in all four CD4+ subsets.

The investigators reverse transcribed all of the isolated RNA, so they sequenced expressed TCRB transcripts. Repertoires were generated with immunoSEQ multiplex PCR, while TCRdb's copy carries only in-frame clones and drops some. The sample lists about 340,000 clones; roughly 13% were seen once. These receptors are not linked to any known antigen. Sample: naive CD4+ T cells from blood. All receptors derive from a woman aged 18-29 years with type 1 diabetes.

The chain carries TRBV10-2 and TRBJ1-2; D is ambiguous. The CDR3 runs to 13 residues. V lost 6 bases, J lost 2 bases, and 10 bases lay in between. Germline CDR1 WSHSY, CDR2 SAAADI. The CDR3 sequence: CASSLTANYGYTF. The CDR3 DNA follows: TGCGCCAGCAGCCTGACTGCCAACTATGGCTACACCTTC.

A few counts support this clone. V is TRBV2 and J is TRBJ2-7; TRBD1 aligns across 8 bases. Germline CDR1 SNHLY, CDR2 FYNNEI. The CDR3 is made up of 15 amino acids. V was pared by 0 bases and J by 0 bases, with 1 base of the junction left unmatched. The CDR3 DNA reads as TGTGCCAGCAGTGAAGCCAGGGGGCCCTCCTACGAGCAGTACTTC. Its protein is CASSEARGPSYEQYF.

This clone came up a few times. The genes are TRBV5-1 and TRBJ2-3, with D unresolved. Germline V gene sequence: CDR1 SGHRS, CDR2 YFSETQ. V was shortened by 3 bases and J by 2 bases, with 4 bases between the two germline ends. This CDR3 spans 12 amino acids. This CDR3 reads CASSSNTDTQYF. The CDR3 DNA is TGCGCCAGCAGCTCCAACACAGATACGCAGTATTTT. Full variable domain (remainder filled in from reference TRBV5-1 and TRBJ2-3): KAGVTQTPRYLIKTRGQQVTLSCSPISGHRSVSWYQQTPGQGLQFLFEYFSETQRNKGNFPGRFSGRQFSNSRSEMNVSTLELGDSALYLCASSSNTDTQYFGPGTRLTVL.

The rearrangement links TRBV27 to TRBJ2-7, with 11 bases that match TRBD2. The CDR3 has 15 residues. V shed 10 bases, J shed 1 base, and the junction held 9 bases outside the gene matches. The germline gives CDR1 MNHEY, CDR2 SMNVEV (reference sequence). The CDR3 sequence: CATRPGTSGSYEQYF. The CDR3 DNA reads as TGTGCCACACGCCCCGGGACTAGCGGTTCCTACGAGCAGTACTTC.

This chain uses TRBV5-1 with TRBJ2-1, with D maybe TRBD1 (5 bases). This CDR3 comprises 14 residues. Germline V gives CDR1 SGHRS, CDR2 YFSETQ. V lost 2 bases, J lost 9 bases, and 15 bases lay in between. The CDR3 is CASSLSGGAIEQFF. DNA of the CDR3: TGCGCCAGCAGCTTAAGTGGTGGGGCAATTGAGCAGTTCTTC. Based on the CDR3 plus reference TRBV5-1 and TRBJ2-1, the full variable domain is KAGVTQTPRYLIKTRGQQVTLSCSPISGHRSVSWYQQTPGQGLQFLFEYFSETQRNKGNFPGRFSGRQFSNSRSEMNVSTLELGDSALYLCASSLSGGAIEQFFGPGTRLTVL.

This clone showed up just a few times. The V gene is TRBV30, the J gene TRBJ1-2; no firm D call. CDR1 and CDR2 from the germline V gene are GTSNPN and SVGIG (reference sequence). The length of the CDR3 is 11 residues. V was clipped by 8 bases and J by 8 bases, with 15 bases between them. The CDR3 nucleotides are TGTGCCAGGGAGAACGGTCGCGGCTACACCTTC. Translated, it gives CARENGRGYTF.

This chain connects TRBV25-1 to TRBJ2-2; the match to TRBD2 covers 12 bases. V lost 5 bases to trimming and J lost 6 bases; unmatched junction nucleotides: 7. Germline CDR1 reads MGHDK; CDR2 reads SYGVNS. The CDR3 runs 16 residues. The CDR3 loop is CASSHTGTSGPGELFF. CDR3 DNA: TGTGCCAGCAGTCACACCGGGACTAGCGGGCCCGGGGAGCTGTTTTTT. The complete variable domain, with remaining parts taken from reference TRBV25-1 and TRBJ2-2, reads EADIYQTPRYLVIGTGKKITLECSQTMGHDKMYWYQQDPGMELHLIHYSYGVNSTEKGDLSSESTVSRIRTEHFPLTLESARPSHTSQYLCASSHTGTSGPGELFFGEGSRLTVL.

V and J are TRBV30 and TRBJ2-5; 12 bases align to TRBD2. In germline, CDR1 is GTSNPN, CDR2 SVGIG (reference sequence). V trimming: 3 bases; J trimming: 5 bases; junction bases outside the gene matches: 10. This CDR3 contains 16 residues. The CDR3 nucleotides are TGTGCCTGGAGGTGGCCTAGACTAGCGGGAGTGGAGACCCAGTACTTC. Amino acids: CAWRWPRLAGVETQYF.

This clone was counted a few times. The rearrangement links TRBV5-6 to TRBJ2-4, with a weak D call TRBD1 (5 bases). V lost 1 base and J lost 2, with 7 bases in between. The CDR3 is 14 amino acids. Germline-derived CDR1 and CDR2 are SGHDT and YYEEEE. The CDR3 DNA reads TGTGCCAGCAGCTTGCCAGGGTCCAAAAACATTCAGTACTTC. Protein: CASSLPGSKNIQYF.

This clone has just a few counts. The chain links TRBV28 to TRBJ2-4; no reliable D call. CDR3 length: 19 residues. The V end lost 1 base, the J end lost 0 bases, and 19 bases lay between the germline ends. Looked up from germline, CDR1 is MDHEN and CDR2 is SYDVKM. The CDR3 DNA is TGTGCCAGCAGTTTATCGGTTTTGGCAGCCGGGTCAGCCAAAAACATTCAGTACTTC. Translating it yields CASSLSVLAAGSAKNIQYF.

V is TRBV19 and J is TRBJ1-2; 9 positions agree with TRBD1. J was trimmed by 2 bases and V by 7 bases; bases with no gene match: 14. Germline V gene lookup returns CDR1 LNHDA and CDR2 SQIVND (reference sequence). The CDR3 loop spans 17 amino acids. CDR3 sequence (DNA): TGTGCCAGTACCAATGGACAGGGGCCCGGGAGGAACTATGGCTACACCTTC. Its protein is CASTNGQGPGRNYGYTF. The whole variable domain, remainder taken from reference TRBV19 and TRBJ1-2, is DGGITQSPKYLFRKEGQNVTLSCEQNLNHDAMYWYRQDPGQGLRLIYYSQIVNDFQKGDIAEGYSVSREKKESFPLTVTSAQKNPTAFYLCASTNGQGPGRNYGYTFGSGTRLTVV.

The gene calls are TRBV15 and TRBJ2-1; D is ambiguous. CDR3 length: 15 residues. V was pared by 0 bases and J by 3 bases, with 9 bases between. CDR1 is LNHNV and CDR2 is YYDKDF in the germline V gene (reference sequence). CDR3 loop: CATSRDGAHYNEQFF. CDR3 coding DNA: TGTGCCACCAGCAGAGACGGAGCCCACTACAATGAGCAGTTCTTC.

The DNA for the CDR3 is TGTGCCAGCAGTGGGACAGGTTGGCTCCACGAGCAGTACTTC. It yields the protein CASSGTGWLHEQYF. The chain is built from TRBV27 and TRBJ2-7, with 8 bases fitting TRBD1. V gave up 5 bases and J gave up 5 bases; unmatched junction bases: 8. The CDR3 contains 14 residues. CDR1 MNHEY and CDR2 SMNVEV come from the germline V gene (reference sequence).